This T cell receptor beta chain was identified in a study of blood T cell repertoires in COVID-19. Study-level information: The samples span acute and convalescent COVID-19 from the United States, Italy and Spain. T cells, B-cell-depleted T cells, or PBMCs provided the cDNA or gDNA that served as material.

Original data processing: Quantification of nucleated cells was approximated via reference gene primer amplification. The table came from immunoSEQ multiplex PCR; TCRdb's copy has only in-frame clones and leaves some out. V, J and clone size are those of that table, while D and trimming were read from the DNA. There are 95,000 to 150,000 clones in the sample; just under 90% occur only once, and less than 2.5% lies in the top ten. Germline CDR1 and CDR2: MNHEY and SVGEGT. The CDR3 is 15 amino acids. Trimming took 4 bases from V and 13 from J; bases not matched to a gene: 18. The chain links TRBV6-2 or TRBV6-3 to TRBJ1-2; 7 bases line up with TRBD1. The sequence was obtained from a woman aged 50 to 65 with acute or convalescent COVID-19. Sample: peripheral blood. The CDR3 protein is CASSFPGTALSGCTF. CDR3 nucleotides: TGTGCCAGCAGTTTCCCCGGGACAGCCCTCTCTGGATGCACCTTC.